This paragraph reports one T cell receptor (beta chain). The junction departs from germline at one end; a sequencing error may be responsible. This sample was taken from a study of blood T cell repertoires in COVID-19. Study in general: PBMCs, B-cell-depleted T cells, or T cells provided the cDNA or gDNA that made up the material.

As processed by the authors: Amplification of reference gene primers was used by the study to estimate nucleated cell counts. TCRdb's table, derived via immunoSEQ multiplex PCR, lists solely in-frame clones and lacks some. That table gives V, J and clone size, and the DNA gave D and trimming. This table has about 110,000 clones, roughly four fifths appearing once. The receptor comes from a woman between 65 and 79 years old with acute or convalescent COVID-19. The sequencing sample was made of peripheral blood.

The CDR3 protein is CASSLAIAGMHRGAVF. The CDR3 DNA follows: TGTGCCAGCAGCTTAGCTATCGCGGGTATGCACCGGGGAGCTGTTTTT. This sequence joins TRBV7-9 and TRBJ2-2; possible D gene TRBD2, 5 bases. Germline values: CDR1 SEHNR, CDR2 FQNEAQ (reference sequence). CDR3 length: 16 residues. Drawing the rest from reference TRBV7-9 and TRBJ2-2, the complete variable domain is DTGVSQNPRHKITKRGQNVTFRCDPISEHNRLYWYRQTLGQGPEFLTYFQNEAQLEKSRLLSDRFSAERPKGSFSTLEIQRTEQGDSAMYLCASSLAIAGMHRGAVFGEGSRLTVL.